A single sample gave rise to the 24 T cell receptor beta chains below, sequenced in a study of CD8+CD57+ T cells in acquired aplastic anemia. Genomic DNA, the template, was used for profiling of the TCR beta VDJ and CDR3. TCRdb recomputed calls from the reads with MiXCR, one row per CDR3 protein. The sample carries around 220,000 distinct CDR3 sequences, over 40% recorded once. All sequencing subjects had displayed CD8+CD57+ cell expansion on flow cytometry. Sequencing used sorted CD4+, CD8+, or CD8+CD57+ T cells (not recorded which) from PBMCs. The receptor set was obtained from a human donor with aplastic anemia.

This clonotype was seen a few times. This chain connects TRBV10-3 to TRBJ1-1, with no clear D. The ends were cut back, 0 bases at V and 4 bases at J, with 3 bases in the middle. Germline lookup yields CDR1 ENHRY and CDR2 SYGVKD. The CDR3 is 12 residues long. CDR3 DNA sequence: TGTGCCATCAGTGAGTCGGGCACTGAAGCTTTCTTT. Translation: CAISESGTEAFF.

The chain uses TRBV19 and TRBJ1-1; D ambiguous. This CDR3 has 14 amino acids. The V end was cut by 0 bases, the J end by 2 bases, with 7 bases between. Germline CDR1 is LNHDA and CDR2 is SQIVND (reference sequence). CDR3 loop: CASSIDGPNTEAFF. The CDR3 DNA is TGTGCCAGTAGTATAGATGGGCCTAACACTGAAGCTTTCTTT.

This clonotype was seen ten or more times. An end of the junction does not agree with germline; a read error may underlie this. The CDR3 region is CASSLGGDQPQHF. CDR3 nucleotides: TGTGCCAGCAGTCTGGGCGGCGATCAGCCCCAGCATTTT. V and J are TRBV5-1 and TRBJ1-5; unclear D gene. Germline V lookup: CDR1 SGHRS, CDR2 YFSETQ. This CDR3 is built from 13 residues. Full variable domain (remainder filled in from reference TRBV5-1 and TRBJ1-5): KAGVTQTPRYLIKTRGQQVTLSCSPISGHRSVSWYQQTPGQGLQFLFEYFSETQRNKGNFPGRFSGRQFSNSRSEMNVSTLELGDSALYLCASSLGGDQPQHFGDGTRLSIL.

Remarks on this clonotype: The junction shows a germline mismatch at one end, possibly a read error. V is TRBV7-9 and J is TRBJ2-7; the match to TRBD1 covers 11 bases. Per the germline V gene, CDR1 is SEHNR and CDR2 is FQNEAQ (reference sequence). The CDR3 consists of 15 residues. This chain's CDR3 is CASSQRTGGRYEQYF. CDR3 nucleotides: TGCGCCAGCAGCCAAAGGACAGGGGGCAGGTACGAGCAGTACTTC.

The J gene is TRBJ1-2, the V gene TRBV12-3 or TRBV12-4; D gene uncertain. This CDR3 comprises 13 residues. Trimming pared 8 bases from V and 5 bases from J, leaving 15 bases between. The DNA of the CDR3 is TGTGCCAGCTCCCCAGGCCCGGTTTATGGCTACACCTTC. Amino acids: CASSPGPVYGYTF.

This clonotype was detected ten times or more. The V and J genes are TRBV7-9 and TRBJ2-1; TRBD1 matches 10 bases. Germline loops: CDR1 SEHNR, CDR2 FQNEAQ (reference sequence). The V segment lost 2 bases and the J segment 6 bases; nucleotides outside the gene matches: 4. This CDR3 spans 15 amino acids. CDR3 DNA sequence: TGTGCCAGCAGCTTACCGGGGACAGGGGTCAATGAGCAGTTCTTC. Translation gives CASSLPGTGVNEQFF.

The chain employs TRBV15 and TRBJ1-2; 8 bases are shared with TRBD1. The CDR3 covers 15 residues. Germline lookup yields CDR1 LNHNV and CDR2 YYDKDF (reference sequence). V was pared by 5 bases and J by 2 bases, with 7 bases of the junction left unmatched. In nucleotides, the CDR3 is TGTGCCACCAGCCCTGACAGGGGCCAGAACTATGGCTACACCTTC. This codes for CATSPDRGQNYGYTF.

The chain combines TRBV9 with TRBJ1-6, with TRBD1 matching over 8 bases. The germline CDR1 and CDR2 sequences are SGDLS and YYNGEE. The CDR3 runs 15 residues. V lost 0 bases to trimming and J lost 10 bases; unmatched junction nucleotides: 6. CDR3 in amino acids: CASSVEGTGPSPLHF. CDR3 DNA sequence: TGTGCCAGCAGCGTAGAGGGGACAGGACCCTCACCCCTCCACTTT.

The V gene is TRBV12-3 or TRBV12-4, the J gene TRBJ1-6; 7 bases line up with TRBD1. V was pared by 6 bases and J by 0 bases, with 14 bases of the junction left unmatched. CDR3 length: 19 residues. As DNA, the CDR3 is TGTGCCAGCAGCCTGACAGGGCCCGGACCCAACTCCTATAATTCACCCCTCCACTTT. Translated: CASSLTGPGPNSYNSPLHF.

The chain carries TRBV29-1 and TRBJ2-5, with D perhaps matching TRBD1 (5 bases). V was clipped by 8 bases and J by 5 bases, with 18 bases between them. This CDR3 is built from 13 residues. CDR1 is SQVTM and CDR2 is ANQGSEA in the germline V gene. The CDR3 DNA reads as TGCAGCTCCAAGGGGCACCAGAGGGAGACCCAGTACTTC. It is translated as CSSKGHQRETQYF.

The chain is built from TRBV7-2 and TRBJ2-7; D is possibly TRBD1 (6 bases). The CDR3 runs 13 residues. V dropped 6 bases and J dropped 6 bases, with 15 bases sitting between them. The germline CDR1 and CDR2 sequences are SGHTA and FQGNSA. This CDR3 is CASSAPGTSEQYF. CDR3 nucleotide sequence: TGTGCCAGCAGTGCCCCCGGGACATCCGAGCAGTACTTC.

The chain combines TRBV6-1 with TRBJ1-2; no clear D gene. Per germline, CDR1 MNHNS and CDR2 SASEGT. The CDR3 has 15 amino acids. The V gene lost 2 bases and the J gene lost 4 bases, with 14 bases spanning the gap. CDR3 nucleotides: TGTGCCAGCAGTGAAAAGCTGGGGAAGCCCTATGGCTACACCTTC. Amino acid sequence: CASSEKLGKPYGYTF.

This clonotype was seen ten or more times. The chain recombines TRBV3-1 with TRBJ2-5; no reliable D call. The CDR3 runs to 15 residues. V dropped 0 bases and J dropped 2 bases, with 10 bases sitting between them. CDR1 and CDR2 (germline): LGHDT, YNNKEL (reference sequence). CDR3 region: CASSQELLRQETQYF. Here the CDR3 DNA reads TGTGCCAGCAGCCAAGAGCTTCTGCGTCAAGAGACCCAGTACTTC.

CDR3 protein: CAISGSRLAGGRNEQFF. For the CDR3, the DNA is TGTGCCATCAGTGGATCGCGACTAGCGGGGGGGCGGAATGAGCAGTTCTTC. This chain connects TRBV10-3 to TRBJ2-1; TRBD2 agrees at 14 bases. Germline V lookup: CDR1 ENHRY, CDR2 SYGVKD. The CDR3 consists of 17 residues. Unmatched junction bases numbered 9, after V lost 4 bases and J lost 7 bases.

There are many counts of this clonotype. The rearrangement joins TRBV19 to TRBJ2-5, with 9 bases identical to TRBD1. The CDR3 is made up of 13 amino acids. The germline gives CDR1 LNHDA, CDR2 SQIVND (reference sequence). V was clipped by 10 bases and J by 5 bases; unmatched bases: 8. CDR3: CATGTGRKETQYF. The CDR3 DNA reads as TGTGCCACGGGGACAGGGAGGAAGGAGACCCAGTACTTC.

This clonotype was seen a handful of times. Just one base apart from a much larger clone, this may be a read error. Here the CDR3 omits its conserved ending phenylalanine or tryptophan, so a read error is the likely source. V gene TRBV19 combines with J gene TRBJ1-2; 7 bases are a match to TRBD1. Looked up from germline, CDR1 is LNHDA and CDR2 is SQIVND (reference sequence). The CDR3 is 14 residues long. The V and J ends lost 4 bases and 2 bases, in that order; junction bases with no gene match: 4. CDR3 bases: TGTGCCAGTAGTAAAACAGGGGTGAACTATGGCTACACCCTC. Its protein product is CASSKTGVNYGYTL.

This clonotype was detected ten times or more. CDR3 sequence reads: CASSLARGRNTGELFF. CDR3 coding DNA: TGTGCCAGCAGCTTAGCGCGGGGGAGGAACACCGGGGAGCTGTTTTTT. The V and J genes are TRBV7-6 and TRBJ2-2; 7 positions agree with TRBD2. The CDR3 is 16 residues long. Germline V gene lookup returns CDR1 SGHVS and CDR2 FNYEAQ. With V trimmed by 0 bases and J by 1 base, 2 bases remained unmatched.

The rearrangement joins TRBV5-6 to TRBJ2-7, with a possible D match to TRBD2 (6 bases). Germline V CDR1 and CDR2: SGHDT, YYEEEE. V lost 2 bases to trimming and J lost 5 bases, with 14 bases between them. The CDR3 totals 14 residues. CDR3 coding DNA: TGTGCCAGCAGCTTAGGGATGGGACTCAACGAGCAGTACTTC. Protein sequence: CASSLGMGLNEQYF. The whole variable domain, filled in from reference TRBV5-6 and TRBJ2-7, reads DAGVTQSPTHLIKTRGQQVTLRCSPKSGHDTVSWYQQALGQGPQFIFQYYEEEERQRGNFPDRFSGHQFPNYSSELNVNALLLGDSALYLCASSLGMGLNEQYFGPGTRLTVT.

This clonotype was recorded at least ten times. The chain employs TRBV12-3 or TRBV12-4 and TRBJ2-1, with 9 nucleotides matching TRBD1. V was clipped by 6 bases and J by 4 bases; unmatched bases: 4. The CDR3 is 14 amino acids. CDR3 nucleotides: TGTGCCAGCAGGGGACAGGGAGGGTACAATGAGCAGTTCTTC. Amino acid sequence: CASRGQGGYNEQFF.

The chain carries TRBV3-1 and TRBJ2-7; 7 bases are a match to TRBD1. Germline-derived CDR1 and CDR2 are LGHDT and YNNKEL (reference sequence). The CDR3 loop spans 15 amino acids. V lost 0 bases, J lost 0 bases, and 2 bases stayed unmatched. DNA for the CDR3: TGTGCCAGCAGCCAAGACTGGACAGGCTCCTACGAGCAGTACTTC. Protein: CASSQDWTGSYEQYF.

CDR3 DNA sequence: TGCAGTGCGACTAGGGGACAGAGAGGAAACACCATATATTTT. It specifies CSATRGQRGNTIYF. J is TRBJ1-3 and V is TRBV20-1; 7 positions match TRBD1. This CDR3 region has 14 residues. V shed 6 bases and J 4 bases; nucleotides not matched to a gene: 9. CDR1 DFQATT and CDR2 SNEGSKA come from the germline V gene (reference sequence).

This clonotype was counted many times. The chain carries TRBV2 and TRBJ1-4; TRBD1 matches at 7 bases. Germline-derived CDR1 and CDR2 are SNHLY and FYNNEI. Trimming removed 5 bases from V and 7 bases from J; junction bases left unmatched: 10. The length of the CDR3 is 15 residues. This chain's CDR3 is CASSRLTGEAEKLFF. The CDR3 DNA reads TGTGCCAGCAGTCGACTAACAGGGGAGGCTGAAAAACTGTTTTTT.

This clonotype was seen once. CDR3 sequence reads: CASSYRGGGTNTEAFF. The CDR3 nucleotides read TGTGCCAGCAGTTACAGGGGCGGGGGGACGAACACTGAAGCTTTCTTT. The chain employs TRBV7-3 and TRBJ1-1; 7 bases line up with TRBD1. The V gene end was trimmed by 6 bases and the J gene end by 1 base; junction bases not matched to a gene: 11. CDR1 is SGHTA and CDR2 is FQGTGA in the germline V gene. The CDR3 totals 16 residues.

The CDR3: CASSPLGGDNEQFF. DNA for the CDR3: TGTGCCAGCAGCCCCCTAGGGGGTGACAATGAGCAGTTCTTC. V usage is TRBV7-9 and J usage is TRBJ2-1; D is possibly TRBD1 (6 bases). Germline loops: CDR1 SEHNR, CDR2 FQNEAQ (reference sequence). V was clipped by 5 bases and J by 5 bases, with 13 bases between them. This CDR3 is 14 amino acids long.